This TCR beta chain is from a study of T-cell memory formation after mild COVID-19 (dated by TCRdb to the early 2020s). In terms of the full investigation: TCR sequence clusters from the two donors were found to be largely donor specific. The cohort was made up of two young adult volunteers, one female and one male, who were previously healthy. T-cell clones expanding and contracting after mild COVID-19 in two donors were tracked by longitudinal TCRalpha and TCRbeta repertoire sequencing.

Study-wide findings and limitations: SARS-CoV-2 specificity was not confirmed for the second-wave clones peaking on day 37. Contracting CD4+ clones were found mainly in CM and EM memory subsets, while CD8+ clones were enriched in EMRA. Some responding clones were found in pre-infection memory, which suggests that pre-existing cross-reactive memory T cells took part in the SARS-CoV-2 response. Only a couple of mild cases were covered by the study, and larger cohorts that include severe cases with pre-infection samples were considered necessary. Balanced CD4/CD8 phenotypes were observed for clones contracting from day 15 to 85, whereas a bias towards CD4+ was observed for a second wave of clones expanding from day 15 to 37.

This clonotype appeared many times. Its recognized antigen is unknown. No much larger clone is present one base from it, and per-base qualities are unavailable. The reads were generated on an Illumina NovaSeq 6000. TCRalpha and TCRbeta cDNA libraries were built by 5'RACE with constant-segment primers, adding sample barcodes and unique molecular identifiers. RNA was extracted from every sample with Trizol reagent. The libraries were amplified in two PCR steps, and the second step added a second sample barcode and Illumina TruSeq adapters. Libraries were sequenced on an Illumina NovaSeq with 2 x 150 bp paired-end reads. The paper's data handling went like this. Reads were demultiplexed and collapsed into UMI-guided consensus sequences with migec v1.2.7. Using mixcr v2.1.11, the UMI consensuses were aligned to TRA and TRB V and J templates and assembled into clonotypes. Clonotypes were classified as expanded or contracted when called significant by both edgeR and NoisET, with noise models trained on biological replicates. edgeR calls used a false discovery rate-adjusted p below 0.01 and a log2 fold-change threshold of 1. As an exploratory analysis of dynamics, max-normalized trajectories of the 1000 most abundant clonotypes were examined by PCA with hierarchical clustering. The CD4 or CD8 phenotype of responding clones was assigned using the separately sequenced CD4+ and CD8+ repertoires. TCRdb reprocessed the public reads (quality trimming at Q25 with fastp, clone calling with MiXCR) and kept in-frame beta chains. Rows are unified per CDR3 protein, each entry keeping the most common DNA and genes. TCRdb assigned the V and J calls; the authors' analysis was not used. This sample is represented by around 300,000 distinct CDR3 sequences; about 13% of them were singletons. The ten top clones hold 22% of the sample.

Ficoll-Paque density gradient centrifugation was used to isolate PBMCs. From cysteine to valine, the CDR3 is 13 amino acids long. Kept here is only the CDR3 DNA, which spans 39 bases and is read in frame from base 1. The germline V gene provides CDR1 LGHNA and CDR2 YSLEER. V loses 4 bases, J loses 3 bases, and the germline ends lie 10 bases apart. The sequenced material came from PBMCs or a T cell subset sorted from them (not recorded which). The sequence was collected from a man aged 18-30 years who had mild COVID-19 (a few samples of this study predate the infection). The sample titles of this study are shuffled in the database, so cell type and time point are left out; the donor was told from shared clones. The sequence joins TRBV4-3 to TRBJ2-7; TRBD1 is a possible D gene, resting on 6 matching bases. The encoded CDR3 is CASSPQGGYEQYV. The DNA is as follows: TGCGCCAGCAGCCCCCAAGGGGGCTACGAGCAGTACGTC.